Included here is one T cell receptor beta chain sequence, with context. The read halts 3 residues ahead of the CDR3 end, with the missing end drawn from the germline J gene. This record comes from a study of T cell clonality in common variable immunodeficiency. Heparinized whole blood, about 5 to 8.5 ml, came from each donor. CVID and control samples used equivalent genomic DNA input. Repertoires were generated with immunoSEQ multiplex PCR, while TCRdb's copy carries only in-frame clones and drops some. The sample includes about 42,000 clones, none of them occurring once. Looked up from germline, CDR1 is KGHSH and CDR2 is LQKENI. The CDR3 contains 13 residues.

The receptor was isolated from a person aged 18-70 years in good health. This rearrangement joins TRBV18 to TRBJ2-4; 9 bases are shared with TRBD1. The sample taken for sequencing was peripheral blood mononuclear cells. The sequenced part of the CDR3 DNA is TGTGCCAGCCGTCCCGGGACAGGGAATGGT. Protein product: CASRPGTGNG. The whole CDR3 protein reads CASRPGTGNGQYF.